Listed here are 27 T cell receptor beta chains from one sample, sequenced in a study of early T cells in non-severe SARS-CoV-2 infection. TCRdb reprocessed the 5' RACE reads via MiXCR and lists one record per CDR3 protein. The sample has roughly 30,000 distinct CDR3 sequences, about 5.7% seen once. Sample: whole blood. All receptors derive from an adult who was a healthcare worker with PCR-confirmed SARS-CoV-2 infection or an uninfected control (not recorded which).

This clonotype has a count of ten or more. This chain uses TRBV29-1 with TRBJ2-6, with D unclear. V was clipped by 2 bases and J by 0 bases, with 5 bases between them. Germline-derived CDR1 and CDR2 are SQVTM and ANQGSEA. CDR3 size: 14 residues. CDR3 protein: CSVEQISGANVLTF. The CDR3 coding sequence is TGCAGCGTTGAACAGATCTCTGGGGCCAACGTCCTGACTTTC. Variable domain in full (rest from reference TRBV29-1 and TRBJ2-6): SAVISQKPSRDICQRGTSLTIQCQVDSQVTMMFWYRQQPGQSLTLIATANQGSEATYESGFVIDKFPISRPNLTFSTLTVSNMSPEDSSIYLCSVEQISGANVLTFGAGSRLTVL.

This CDR3 reads CASSRQAPDGYTF. The CDR3 DNA sequence: TGTGCCAGCAGCAGACAGGCACCCGATGGCTACACCTTC. J is TRBJ1-2 and V is TRBV7-9; maybe TRBD1 (6 bases). Germline lookup yields CDR1 SEHNR and CDR2 FQNEAQ (reference sequence). V was pared by 5 bases and J by 6 bases, with 13 bases between. CDR3 length: 13 residues.

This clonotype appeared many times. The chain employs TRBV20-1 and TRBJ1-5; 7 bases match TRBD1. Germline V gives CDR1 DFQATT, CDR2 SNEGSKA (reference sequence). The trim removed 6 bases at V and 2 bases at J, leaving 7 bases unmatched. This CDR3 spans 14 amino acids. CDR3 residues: CSAIRDSGNQPQHF. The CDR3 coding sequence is TGCAGTGCCATAAGGGACAGCGGCAATCAGCCCCAGCATTTT.

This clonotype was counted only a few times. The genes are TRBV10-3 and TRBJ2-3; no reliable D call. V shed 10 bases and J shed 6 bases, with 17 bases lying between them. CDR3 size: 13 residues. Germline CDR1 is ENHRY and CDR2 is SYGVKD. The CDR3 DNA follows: TGTGCCACCGAACAGACTTTGACGGATACGCAGTATTTT. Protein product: CATEQTLTDTQYF.

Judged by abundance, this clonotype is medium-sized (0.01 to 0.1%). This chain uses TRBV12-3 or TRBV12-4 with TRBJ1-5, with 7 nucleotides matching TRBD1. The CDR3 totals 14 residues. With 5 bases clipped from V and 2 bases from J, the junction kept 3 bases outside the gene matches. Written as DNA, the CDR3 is TGTGCCAGCAGTGATCAGGGGGGCAATCAGCCCCAGCATTTT. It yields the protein CASSDQGGNQPQHF.

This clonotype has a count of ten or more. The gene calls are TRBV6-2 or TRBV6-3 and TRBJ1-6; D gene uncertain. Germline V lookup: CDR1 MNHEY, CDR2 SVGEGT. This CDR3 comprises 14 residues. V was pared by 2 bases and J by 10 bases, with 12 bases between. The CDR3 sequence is CASSYVRSGSPLHF. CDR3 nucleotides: TGTGCCAGCAGTTACGTACGGAGTGGGTCACCCCTCCACTTT.

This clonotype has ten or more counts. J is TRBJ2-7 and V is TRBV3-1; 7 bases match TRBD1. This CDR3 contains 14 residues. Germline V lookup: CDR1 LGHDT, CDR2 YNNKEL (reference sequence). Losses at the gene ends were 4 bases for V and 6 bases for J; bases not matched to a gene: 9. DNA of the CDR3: TGTGCCAGCAGCCGGGACAGCCGATTAAGCGAGCAGTACTTC. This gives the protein CASSRDSRLSEQYF.

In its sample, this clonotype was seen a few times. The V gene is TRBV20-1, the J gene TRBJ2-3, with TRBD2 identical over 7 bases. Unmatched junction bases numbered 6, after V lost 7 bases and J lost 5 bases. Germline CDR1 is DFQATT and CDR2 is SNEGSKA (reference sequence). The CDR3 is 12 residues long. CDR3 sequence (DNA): TGCAGTGGGTGGGCTAGCGGAGATACGCAGTATTTT. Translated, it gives CSGWASGDTQYF.

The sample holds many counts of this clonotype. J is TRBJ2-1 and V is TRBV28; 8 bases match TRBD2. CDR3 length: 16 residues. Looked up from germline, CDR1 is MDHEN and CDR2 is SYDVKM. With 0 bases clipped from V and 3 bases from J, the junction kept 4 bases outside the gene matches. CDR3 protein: CASSLWLRGDYNEQFF. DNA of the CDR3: TGTGCCAGCAGTTTATGGTTGCGGGGGGACTACAATGAGCAGTTCTTC.

CDR3 in amino acids: CASSPMDPSLTNEKLFF. The CDR3 coding sequence is TGTGCCAGCAGTCCCATGGACCCTTCTCTTACTAATGAAAAACTGTTTTTT. The chain uses TRBV12-3 or TRBV12-4 and TRBJ1-4; the D is unclear. CDR3 length: 17 residues. Trimming took 5 bases from V and 2 from J, leaving 18 bases between them.

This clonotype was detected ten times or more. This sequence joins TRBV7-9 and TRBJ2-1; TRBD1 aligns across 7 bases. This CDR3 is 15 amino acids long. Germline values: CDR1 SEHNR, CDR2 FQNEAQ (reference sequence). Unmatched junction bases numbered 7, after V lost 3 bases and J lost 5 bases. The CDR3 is CASSFWGQSDNEQFF. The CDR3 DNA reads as TGTGCCAGCAGCTTCTGGGGACAGTCTGACAATGAGCAGTTCTTC.

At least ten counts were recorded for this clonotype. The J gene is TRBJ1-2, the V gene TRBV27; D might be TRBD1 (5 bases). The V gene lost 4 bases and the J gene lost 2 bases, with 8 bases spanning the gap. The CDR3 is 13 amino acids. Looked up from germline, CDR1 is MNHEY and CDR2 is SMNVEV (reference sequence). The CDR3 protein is CASSWGPNYGYTF. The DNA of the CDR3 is TGTGCCAGCAGTTGGGGCCCGAACTATGGCTACACCTTC.

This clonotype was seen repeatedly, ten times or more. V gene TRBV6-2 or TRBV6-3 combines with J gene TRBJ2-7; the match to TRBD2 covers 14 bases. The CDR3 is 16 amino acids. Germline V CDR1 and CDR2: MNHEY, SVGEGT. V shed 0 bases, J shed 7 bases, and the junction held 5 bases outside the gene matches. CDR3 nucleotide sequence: TGTGCCAGCAGTTACTCACCGGGACTAGCGGGGGTGGAGCAGTACTTC. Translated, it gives CASSYSPGLAGVEQYF.

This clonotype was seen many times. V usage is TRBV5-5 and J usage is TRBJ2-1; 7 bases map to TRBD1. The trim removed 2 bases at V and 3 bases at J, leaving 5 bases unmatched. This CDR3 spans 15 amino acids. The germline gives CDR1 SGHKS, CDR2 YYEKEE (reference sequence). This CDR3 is CASSLTGASYNEQFF. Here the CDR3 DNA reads TGTGCCAGCAGCTTAACAGGGGCTAGCTACAATGAGCAGTTCTTC.

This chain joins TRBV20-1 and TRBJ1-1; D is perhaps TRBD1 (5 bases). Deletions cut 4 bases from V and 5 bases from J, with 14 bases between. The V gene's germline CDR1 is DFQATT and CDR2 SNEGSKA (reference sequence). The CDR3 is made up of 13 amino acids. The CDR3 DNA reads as TGCAGTGCTACCCGGGACTGGGGGACTGAAGCTTTCTTT. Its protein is CSATRDWGTEAFF.

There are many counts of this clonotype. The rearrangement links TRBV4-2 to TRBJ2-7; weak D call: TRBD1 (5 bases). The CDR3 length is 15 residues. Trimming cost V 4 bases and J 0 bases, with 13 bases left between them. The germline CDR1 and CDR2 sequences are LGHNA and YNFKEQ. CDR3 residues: CASSLRAESSYEQYF. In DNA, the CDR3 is TGTGCCAGCAGCCTCAGGGCCGAAAGCTCCTACGAGCAGTACTTC.

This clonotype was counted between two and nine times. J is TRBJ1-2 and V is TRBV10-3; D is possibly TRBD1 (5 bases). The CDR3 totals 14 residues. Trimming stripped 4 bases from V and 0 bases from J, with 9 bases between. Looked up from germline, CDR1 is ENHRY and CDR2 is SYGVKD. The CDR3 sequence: CAISVGGANYGYTF. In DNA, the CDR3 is TGTGCCATCAGTGTGGGGGGAGCTAACTATGGCTACACCTTC.

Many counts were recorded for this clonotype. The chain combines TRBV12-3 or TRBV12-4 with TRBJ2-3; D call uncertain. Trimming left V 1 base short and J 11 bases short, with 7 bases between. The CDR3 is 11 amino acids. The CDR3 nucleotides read TGTGCCAGCAGTTTAGACCGAGGGCAGTATTTT. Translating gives CASSLDRGQYF.

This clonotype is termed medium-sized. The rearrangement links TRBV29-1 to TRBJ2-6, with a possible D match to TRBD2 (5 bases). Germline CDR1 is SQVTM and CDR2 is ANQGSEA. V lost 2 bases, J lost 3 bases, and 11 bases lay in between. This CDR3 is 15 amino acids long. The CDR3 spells CSVESAGGGANVLTF. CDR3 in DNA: TGCAGCGTTGAAAGTGCGGGTGGTGGGGCCAACGTCCTGACTTTC.

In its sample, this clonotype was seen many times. The CDR3 region is CASSLRAGDNSPLHF. Written as DNA, the CDR3 is TGTGCCAGCAGCTTACGGGCAGGGGATAATTCACCCCTCCACTTT. V usage is TRBV11-1 and J usage is TRBJ1-6, with D perhaps matching TRBD1 (6 bases). This CDR3 contains 15 residues. CDR1 and CDR2 (germline): SGHAT, FQDESV (reference sequence). V was cut by 2 bases and J by 5 bases, with 10 bases left in between. Drawing the rest from reference TRBV11-1 and TRBJ1-6, the complete variable domain is EAEVAQSPRYKITEKSQAVAFWCDPISGHATLYWYRQILGQGPELLVQFQDESVVDDSQLPKDRFSAERLKGVDSTLKIQPAELGDSAMYLCASSLRAGDNSPLHFGNGTRLTVT.

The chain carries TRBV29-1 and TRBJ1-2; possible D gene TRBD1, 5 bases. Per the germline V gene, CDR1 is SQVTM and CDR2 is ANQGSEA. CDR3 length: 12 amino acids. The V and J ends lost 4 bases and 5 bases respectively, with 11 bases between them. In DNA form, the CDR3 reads TGCAGCGTTGGGGAGGGGAGTTATGGCTACACCTTC. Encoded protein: CSVGEGSYGYTF.

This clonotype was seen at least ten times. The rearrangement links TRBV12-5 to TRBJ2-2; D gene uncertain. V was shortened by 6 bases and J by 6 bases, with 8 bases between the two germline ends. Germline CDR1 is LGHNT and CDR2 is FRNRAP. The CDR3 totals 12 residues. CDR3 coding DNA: TGTGCTAGTGGACGCCCCCCCGGGGAGCTGTTTTTT. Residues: CASGRPPGELFF.

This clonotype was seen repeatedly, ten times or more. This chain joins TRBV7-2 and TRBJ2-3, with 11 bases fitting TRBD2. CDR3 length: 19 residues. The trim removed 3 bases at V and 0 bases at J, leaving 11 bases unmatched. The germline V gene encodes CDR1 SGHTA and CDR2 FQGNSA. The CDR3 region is CASSFDLILAGASTDTQYF. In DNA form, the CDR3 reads TGTGCCAGCAGCTTCGATCTGATACTAGCGGGGGCTAGCACAGATACGCAGTATTTT.

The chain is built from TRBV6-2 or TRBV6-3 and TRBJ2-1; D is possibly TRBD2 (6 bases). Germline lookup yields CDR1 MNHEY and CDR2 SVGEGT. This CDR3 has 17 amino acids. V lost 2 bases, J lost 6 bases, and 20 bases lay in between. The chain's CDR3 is CASSYGGLLAARNEQFF. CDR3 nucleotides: TGTGCCAGCAGTTACGGGGGACTCCTTGCGGCCCGCAATGAGCAGTTCTTC.

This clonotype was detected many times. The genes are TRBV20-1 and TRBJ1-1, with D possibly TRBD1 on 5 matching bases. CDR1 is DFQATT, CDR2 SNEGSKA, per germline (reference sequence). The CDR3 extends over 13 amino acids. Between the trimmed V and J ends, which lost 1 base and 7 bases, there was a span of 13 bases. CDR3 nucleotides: TGCAGTGCTAGAGCTGCAGGGTCGAGTGAAGCTTTCTTT. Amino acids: CSARAAGSSEAFF.

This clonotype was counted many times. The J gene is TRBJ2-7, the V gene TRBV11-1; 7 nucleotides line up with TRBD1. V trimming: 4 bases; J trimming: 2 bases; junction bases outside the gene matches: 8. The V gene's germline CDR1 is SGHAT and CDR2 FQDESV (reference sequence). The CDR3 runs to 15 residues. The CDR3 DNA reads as TGTGCCAGCAGCTCCACCGGGACAGAGGCCTACGAGCAGTACTTC. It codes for CASSSTGTEAYEQYF.

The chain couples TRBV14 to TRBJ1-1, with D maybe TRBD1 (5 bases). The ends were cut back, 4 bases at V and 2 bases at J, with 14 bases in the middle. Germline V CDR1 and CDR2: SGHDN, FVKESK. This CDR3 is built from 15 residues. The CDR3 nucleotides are TGTGCCAGCAGCCTTTCAATATGGGGCAACACTGAAGCTTTCTTT. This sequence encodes CASSLSIWGNTEAFF.